This T cell receptor beta chain was sequenced for a study of identical twins. The V gene's germline CDR1 is SGHAT and CDR2 FQNNGV. Trimming pared 7 bases from V and 1 base from J, leaving 20 bases between. The CDR3 covers 17 residues. Study-level results: Models underestimated TCR alpha sharing (out-of-frame) in monozygotic twins. Abundant cord blood beta clonotypes carried fewer insertions; memory repertoires showed none.

In TCRdb, the 5' RACE reads were re-called with MiXCR into one record per CDR3 protein. Among fewer than 350,000 distinct CDR3 sequences listed, 8% to 9% were seen once. As regards this clonotype: What it binds is unknown.

These same records also appear under a second study, on yellow fever vaccine responses in identical twins.

Sequences were obtained from memory (CD45RO+) T cells sorted from blood. The rearrangement uses TRBV11-2 and TRBJ2-1, with D possibly called TRBD1 or TRBD2 (5 bases each). The TCR was taken from a woman aged 18-29 years in good health. For the CDR3, the DNA is TGTGCCAGCACACTGGAGAGAGGGACCGATTCCTACAATGAGCAGTTCTTC. It translates to CASTLERGTDSYNEQFF.